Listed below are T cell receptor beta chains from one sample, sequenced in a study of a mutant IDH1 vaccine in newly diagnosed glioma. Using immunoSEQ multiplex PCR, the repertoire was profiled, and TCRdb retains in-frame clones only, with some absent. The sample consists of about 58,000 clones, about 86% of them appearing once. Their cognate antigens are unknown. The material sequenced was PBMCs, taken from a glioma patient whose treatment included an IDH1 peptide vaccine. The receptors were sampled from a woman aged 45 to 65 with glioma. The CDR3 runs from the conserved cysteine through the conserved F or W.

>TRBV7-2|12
CASSPRATEAFF
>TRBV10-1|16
CASSKIGQGSNSPLHF
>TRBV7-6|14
CASSVSGGAYEQYF
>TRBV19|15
CASSITPAHNQPQHF
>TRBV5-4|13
CASSPGLFYEQYF
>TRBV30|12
CAVSRGGHEQFF
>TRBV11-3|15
CASSPGQGAIYEQYF
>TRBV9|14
CASSVGVANEKLFF
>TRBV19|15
CASSIRGGPLNEQFF
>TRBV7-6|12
CASSFIGTEAFF
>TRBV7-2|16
CASSLRSQGYGETQYF
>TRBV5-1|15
CASSPTSRESSPLHF
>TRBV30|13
CAWTVGGGDTQYF
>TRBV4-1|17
CASSQDGGTGLSYEQYF
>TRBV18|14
CASSPGRQGQPQHF
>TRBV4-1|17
CASSRGTLRRGANVLTF
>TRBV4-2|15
CASSPSQGSGDTQYF
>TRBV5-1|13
CASSPSGANVLTF
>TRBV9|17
CASSVDQGASAGEKLFF
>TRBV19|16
CASQTTIRGDNSPLHF
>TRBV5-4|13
CASSPGQNQPQHF
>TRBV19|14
CASSIRVLAHEQYF
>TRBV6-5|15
CASSNRQGSSYEQYF
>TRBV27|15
CASSLGRTKTGELFF
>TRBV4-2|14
CASSPRTGIYEQYF
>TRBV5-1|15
CASSIGQGGNSPLHF
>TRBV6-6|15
CASSKFLESMRGYTF